The clone carrying this TCR beta chain showed up just a few times. Antigen unknown. This record belongs to a study of blood T cells in healthy people across ages. General study points: Long-lived and aged donors differed, with more naive CD4+ cells and higher diversity in the long-lived. Changes seen in expanded clonotypes were possibly confounded by donor CMV status left unknown.

Each individual donor underwent a draw of approximately 10 milliliters of peripheral blood. Germline lookup yields CDR1 KGHDR and CDR2 SFDVKD. Trimming cost V 0 bases and J 6 bases; bases outside gene matches: 8. This CDR3 is built from 16 residues. Next came a second PCR, run for roughly 7 to 12 cycles, which used a sample-barcoded 5' primer along with a J-beta primer mix. Unique molecular identifiers of 12 random nucleotides labeled each cDNA. TCRdb fed the 5' RACE reads into MiXCR, producing one record per CDR3 protein. The table shows roughly 1,700,000 distinct CDR3 sequences, with about 30% occurring only once.

Sequencing used blood. The rearrangement joins TRBV24-1 to TRBJ2-3, with 7 bases identical to TRBD1. This receptor was obtained from a woman aged 30 to 39 in good health. The CDR3 nucleotides read TGTGCCACCAGTGATTTGAGCAGGGCGACAGGGGATACGCAGTATTTT. This translates into CATSDLSRATGDTQYF.